This TCR beta chain emerged from a study of CD8+CD57+ T cells in acquired aplastic anemia. TCR beta VDJ and CDR3 profiles were obtained from a genomic DNA template. Using its own MiXCR run on the reads, TCRdb lists one record per CDR3 protein. In the table there are 150,000 to 200,000 distinct CDR3 sequences, less than 60% of which are singletons. Study-level findings and limits: Roughly 28 was the count of CD8+ CDR3 sequences that patients shared with controls.

Flow cytometry had shown expanded CD8+CD57+ cells in the patients chosen for sequencing. No patient had been given any therapy when blood was sampled. This CDR3 is 18 amino acids long. V shed 4 bases, J shed 0 bases, and the junction held 13 bases outside the gene matches. Germline loops: CDR1 MNHNS, CDR2 SASEGT. For this clonotype: What it binds is unknown.

V is TRBV6-1 and J is TRBJ2-3; TRBD2 matches at 7 bases. This sequence was found in a human donor with aplastic anemia. Material: sorted CD4+, CD8+, or CD8+CD57+ T cells (not recorded which) from PBMCs. The CDR3 sequence is CASSVTWTSPPSTDTQYF. The CDR3 DNA reads TGTGCCAGCAGTGTTACCTGGACTAGTCCCCCAAGCACAGATACGCAGTATTTT.